In this sample, the clone carrying this T cell receptor beta chain turned up a few times. Its cognate antigen is unknown. These data belong to a study of CD8 T cells in ankylosing spondylitis. Notes on the study in general: Within ankylosing spondylitis blood, a TCR beta motif made up of under 10 highly homologous variants appeared to be characteristic. According to the report, clones linked to the disease were significantly enriched in matched synovial fluid samples taken from ankylosing spondylitis patients. In the blood and synovial fluid of reactive arthritis, some motif variants had been previously reported.

The authors made TCR beta libraries by quantitative 5'-RACE with molecular barcodes. TCRdb reprocessed the 5' RACE reads with MiXCR, giving one entry per CDR3 protein. This table holds approximately 400,000 distinct CDR3 sequences, roughly 15% found once. Sequencing used blood, either unsorted or a sorted T cell fraction (not recorded which). The TCR was taken from a male donor with ankylosing spondylitis.

The CDR3 sequence: CASSLRGLSAKNIQYF. CDR3 coding DNA: TGTGCCAGCAGTTTGAGGGGGTTAAGTGCCAAAAACATTCAGTACTTC. V gene TRBV12-3 or TRBV12-4 combines with J gene TRBJ2-4; a possible D gene is TRBD1 (6 bases). Trimming left V 3 bases short and J 1 base short, with 13 bases between. The CDR3 is 16 residues long.